This entry lists 30 T cell receptor beta chains sequenced from one sample in a study of memory CD4+ T cells and cytomegalovirus serostatus. Single viable CD3+CD4+CD8-CD45RO+ cells were sorted as the memory CD4+ T cells. Here immunoSEQ multiplex PCR was the method, and the copy in TCRdb shows in-frame clones only, minus some. Altogether approximately 40,000 clones are present, approximately 80% being singletons, with the ten largest covering 5% to 7.5%. The sequencing input was memory CD4+ T cells from blood. The receptor source for this set is an adult in good health and CMV-seronegative.

A single count supports this clone. The chain joins TRBV4-3 to TRBJ1-2, with D hard to call. CDR1 is LGHNA, CDR2 YSLEER, per germline. The CDR3 has 16 amino acids. V was cut by 1 base and J by 4 bases, with 16 bases left in between. The CDR3 DNA sequence: TGCGCCAGCAGCCAAGGCATCGGGAGGGCCAGCTATGGCTACACCTTC. It is translated as CASSQGIGRASYGYTF.

The chain is built from TRBV9 and TRBJ2-3; D call uncertain. Germline values: CDR1 SGDLS, CDR2 YYNGEE. The V end was cut by 0 bases, the J end by 5 bases, with 16 bases between. The CDR3 extends over 16 amino acids. CDR3 nucleotide sequence: TGTGCCAGCAGCGTAGAGCCCCTTGTAGAAGGAGATACGCAGTATTTT. Translated: CASSVEPLVEGDTQYF.

V is TRBV5-1 and J is TRBJ2-5; no reliable D call. This CDR3 has 16 residues. Looked up from germline, CDR1 is SGHRS and CDR2 is YFSETQ. The ends were cut back, 4 bases at V and 4 bases at J, with 20 bases in the middle. The CDR3 DNA reads TGCGCCAGCAGCCCATCTGGTCCCCTTTTGGGAGAGACCCAGTACTTC. Protein sequence: CASSPSGPLLGETQYF.

This chain uses TRBV5-8 with TRBJ2-7; D gene ambiguous. Germline CDR1 SGHTS, CDR2 YDEGEE. V lost 0 bases and J 3 bases, leaving 7 bases between the germline ends. This CDR3 has 13 amino acids. Written as DNA, the CDR3 is TGTGCCAGCAGCTTGGGGGCAGACTACGAGCAGTACTTC. Translated, it gives CASSLGADYEQYF.

The chain combines TRBV11-2 with TRBJ1-1; a possible D gene is TRBD1 (5 bases). Germline CDR1 and CDR2: SGHAT and FQNNGV. The CDR3 covers 16 residues. V gave up 5 bases and J gave up 5 bases, with 21 bases separating them. Here the CDR3 reads CASSPPFFGGRTEAFF. The DNA of the CDR3 is TGTGCCAGCAGCCCACCTTTCTTCGGGGGTCGAACTGAAGCTTTCTTT.

The chain joins TRBV5-1 to TRBJ2-4; D is possibly TRBD1 or TRBD2 (6 bases each). The CDR3 has 16 amino acids. Deletions cut 3 bases from V and 1 base from J, with 14 bases between. The germline gives CDR1 SGHRS, CDR2 YFSETQ. Written as DNA, the CDR3 is TGCGCCAGCAGCTGGGAGGCGGACAGTGCCAAAAACATTCAGTACTTC. Amino acids: CASSWEADSAKNIQYF.

The chain carries TRBV7-2 and TRBJ2-7; D uncertain. From germline, CDR1 is SGHTA and CDR2 FQGNSA. The CDR3 sequence is 14 residues long. The V gene lost 8 bases and the J gene lost 0 bases, with 14 bases spanning the gap. This CDR3 is CASGPTLSSYEQYF. The CDR3 DNA is TGTGCCAGCGGCCCGACGCTTAGCTCCTACGAGCAGTACTTC.

The chain joins TRBV5-1 to TRBJ1-2; no reliable D call. The V end was cut by 0 bases, the J end by 13 bases, with 16 bases between. CDR3 size: 13 residues. Per germline, CDR1 SGHRS and CDR2 YFSETQ. The CDR3 loop is CASSLDRSASFTF. The CDR3 DNA reads TGCGCCAGCAGCTTGGATAGGTCCGCTTCTTTCACCTTC.

The CDR3 coding sequence is TGCGCCAGCAGCCCAACACTAGCGGGAGGCGAAAACGAGCAGTACTTC. Translated, it gives CASSPTLAGGENEQYF. This chain uses TRBV5-1 with TRBJ2-7, with 12 bases lining up with TRBD2. The germline CDR1 and CDR2 sequences are SGHRS and YFSETQ. The CDR3 spans 16 residues. Trimming took 4 bases from V and 5 from J; bases not matched to a gene: 10.

The chain links TRBV28 to TRBJ2-7, with TRBD2 matching over 7 bases. The CDR3 has 14 residues. The germline CDR1 and CDR2 sequences are MDHEN and SYDVKM. J lost 5 bases, V lost 6 bases, and 10 bases had no gene match. The CDR3 DNA follows: TGTGCCAGCAGCTGGACTAGAGAAAGGAACGAGCAGTACTTC. This gives the protein CASSWTRERNEQYF.

The chain employs TRBV5-6 and TRBJ2-2; the D gene is possibly TRBD2 (5 bases). The V and J ends lost 0 bases and 0 bases respectively, with 15 bases between them. The length of the CDR3 is 18 residues. Germline CDR1 is SGHDT and CDR2 is YYEEEE. CDR3 coding DNA: TGTGCCAGCAGCTTGGAGCTTAAGGACTGGACGAACACCGGGGAGCTGTTTTTT. It codes for CASSLELKDWTNTGELFF.

This clone was seen just once. This CDR3 is CASSSSGLGQPQHF. In DNA form, the CDR3 reads TGTGCCAGCAGCTCCTCAGGTCTGGGCCAGCCCCAGCATTTT. The V gene is TRBV5-6, the J gene TRBJ1-5; D is undetermined. The length of the CDR3 is 14 residues. V was trimmed by 3 bases and J by 7 bases, leaving 14 bases between them. Germline-derived CDR1 and CDR2 are SGHDT and YYEEEE.

This chain uses TRBV5-6 with TRBJ2-1, with a weak D call TRBD1 (5 bases). This CDR3 is built from 15 residues. V lost 5 bases and J lost 9, with 21 bases in between. The germline V gene encodes CDR1 SGHDT and CDR2 YYEEEE. The CDR3 sequence is CASRIGPLGAGEQFF. Here the CDR3 DNA reads TGTGCCAGCAGAATCGGTCCCCTAGGGGCCGGTGAGCAGTTCTTC.

The chain links TRBV9 to TRBJ2-1, with 7 bases that match TRBD2. J lost 5 bases, V lost 1 base, and 0 bases had no gene match. Germline assignment: CDR1 SGDLS and CDR2 YYNGEE. The CDR3 has 13 residues. The DNA of the CDR3 is TGTGCCAGCAGCGTAACTAGCGACAATGAGCAGTTCTTC. Translating gives CASSVTSDNEQFF.

The CDR3 DNA reads as TGTGCCAGCAGTTTATGGGAACAGGACAATCGCTATGGCTACACCTTC. Translating it yields CASSLWEQDNRYGYTF. The rearrangement joins TRBV28 to TRBJ1-2; a weak D match, TRBD1 (5 bases). Germline CDR1 and CDR2: MDHEN and SYDVKM. The V end was cut by 0 bases, the J end by 4 bases, with 15 bases between. The CDR3 has 16 amino acids.

The V call is TRBV5-5, the J call TRBJ2-3; 10 nucleotides line up with TRBD2. V was clipped by 4 bases and J by 5 bases; unmatched bases: 10. The CDR3 runs 16 residues. Germline lookup yields CDR1 SGHKS and CDR2 YYEKEE (reference sequence). The DNA of the CDR3 is TGTGCCAGCAGCCCCGGGGTAGCGGGAGGACGAGATACGCAGTATTTT. Encoded protein: CASSPGVAGGRDTQYF.

The rearrangement uses TRBV5-4 and TRBJ1-1; no clear D gene. CDR1 SGHNT and CDR2 YYREEE come from the germline V gene (reference sequence). With 1 base removed from V and 5 bases from J, the gap between germline ends came to 6 bases. The CDR3 has 12 residues. The CDR3 nucleotides are TGTGCCAGCAGCTTGAGGAGGACTGAAGCTTTCTTT. This encodes CASSLRRTEAFF.

This chain uses TRBV5-1 with TRBJ2-1, with D tentatively TRBD1 (5 bases). CDR1 is SGHRS and CDR2 is YFSETQ in the germline V gene. Trimming left V 4 bases short and J 4 bases short, with 9 bases between. The CDR3 runs 13 residues. CDR3 sequence (DNA): TGCGCCAGCAGCCCGGACAATTACAATGAGCAGTTCTTC. Its translation: CASSPDNYNEQFF.

This chain uses TRBV2 with TRBJ2-3; TRBD1 aligns across 9 bases. Losses at the gene ends were 6 bases for V and 2 bases for J; bases not matched to a gene: 9. From germline, CDR1 is SNHLY and CDR2 FYNNEI. The CDR3 has 16 residues. As DNA, the CDR3 is TGTGCCAGCAGAATCATCGGGACAGGGACCACAGATACGCAGTATTTT. Translation: CASRIIGTGTTDTQYF. The whole variable domain, filled in from reference TRBV2 and TRBJ2-3, reads EPEVTQTPSHQVTQMGQEVILRCVPISNHLYFYWYRQILGQKVEFLVSFYNNEISEKSEIFDDQFSVERPDGSNFTLKIRSTKLEDSAMYFCASRIIGTGTTDTQYFGPGTRLTVL.

V usage is TRBV6-6 and J usage is TRBJ1-5; possible D gene TRBD1, 5 bases. Germline assignment: CDR1 MNHNY and CDR2 SVGAGI (reference sequence). V was trimmed by 7 bases and J by 0 bases, leaving 10 bases between them. This CDR3 region has 14 residues. CDR3 nucleotide sequence: TGTGCCAGCAAGCAGGGTTATAGCAATCAGCCCCAGCATTTT. Translated, it gives CASKQGYSNQPQHF.

In its sample, this clone ranks as medium-sized. The chain carries TRBV11-2 and TRBJ2-4; D gene unclear. Germline lookup yields CDR1 SGHAT and CDR2 FQNNGV. Trimming pared 4 bases from V and 0 bases from J, leaving 7 bases between. The CDR3 covers 14 residues. This CDR3 reads CASSSRLAKNIQYF. As DNA, the CDR3 is TGTGCCAGCAGCTCCAGGTTAGCCAAAAACATTCAGTACTTC.

The gene calls are TRBV2 and TRBJ2-2; D gene ambiguous. CDR1 and CDR2 from the germline V gene are SNHLY and FYNNEI. V lost 4 bases and J 4 bases, leaving 10 bases between the germline ends. The CDR3 loop spans 14 amino acids. The CDR3 loop reads CASSGLVGTGELFF. CDR3 bases: TGTGCCAGCAGTGGTCTAGTCGGCACCGGGGAGCTGTTTTTT.

This chain connects TRBV9 to TRBJ2-6, with a weak D call TRBD1 (6 bases). Germline V lookup: CDR1 SGDLS, CDR2 YYNGEE. The V end was cut by 0 bases, the J end by 0 bases, with 19 bases between. The CDR3 spans 20 residues. The CDR3 loop is CASSVALSRGGRSGANVLTF. The CDR3 nucleotides are TGTGCCAGCAGCGTAGCTCTGTCGCGTGGGGGCCGCTCTGGGGCCAACGTCCTGACTTTC.

Only a few counts were recorded for this clone. The chain uses TRBV6-5 and TRBJ1-2, with TRBD1 matching 7 bases. This CDR3 region has 13 residues. Germline CDR1 is MNHEY and CDR2 is SVGAGI. Trimming took 3 bases from V and 9 from J; bases not matched to a gene: 7. The CDR3 DNA is TGTGCCAGCAGTTATCGTACACAGGGGAGCTACACCTTC. This gives the protein CASSYRTQGSYTF.

The rearrangement uses TRBV18 and TRBJ2-2; 9 positions match TRBD2. The CDR3 is 16 amino acids. After removal of 6 bases from V and 6 bases from J, the junction contained 11 bases not matched to a gene. CDR1 is KGHSH and CDR2 is LQKENI in the germline V gene. DNA of the CDR3: TGTGCCAGCTCTTCTCGACCGGGACTAGCTGCCGGGGAGCTGTTTTTT. Its protein is CASSSRPGLAAGELFF.

The CDR3: CASSYRLAGRGVDEQFF. In nucleotides, the CDR3 is TGTGCCAGCAGCTACAGGCTAGCGGGAAGAGGGGTTGATGAGCAGTTCTTC. The rearrangement joins TRBV7-9 to TRBJ2-1; 9 nucleotides line up with TRBD2. Germline CDR1 SEHNR, CDR2 FQNEAQ (reference sequence). The CDR3 sequence is 17 residues long. V lost 4 bases and J lost 8; bases outside the gene matches: 15.

This chain connects TRBV18 to TRBJ2-5; TRBD1 might be the D (6 bases). CDR3 length: 14 residues. V lost 7 bases and J lost 1, with 13 bases in between. Germline CDR1 reads KGHSH; CDR2 reads LQKENI. CDR3 loop: CASFPGAGQETQYF. In nucleotides, the CDR3 is TGTGCCAGCTTCCCAGGGGCAGGCCAAGAGACCCAGTACTTC.

This chain connects TRBV5-1 to TRBJ2-7; 8 positions match TRBD1. Germline CDR1 SGHRS, CDR2 YFSETQ. The CDR3 loop spans 15 amino acids. With 5 bases clipped from V and 1 base from J, the junction kept 8 bases outside the gene matches. The CDR3 nucleotides read TGCGCCAGCAGTCCCTCAGGGGGCCGATCCTACGAGCAGTACTTC. Residues: CASSPSGGRSYEQYF. The full variable domain, in which reference TRBV5-1 and TRBJ2-7 provide the parts outside the CDR3, is KAGVTQTPRYLIKTRGQQVTLSCSPISGHRSVSWYQQTPGQGLQFLFEYFSETQRNKGNFPGRFSGRQFSNSRSEMNVSTLELGDSALYLCASSPSGGRSYEQYFGPGTRLTVT.

This clone was counted between two and nine times. The rearrangement links TRBV5-6 to TRBJ2-1; possibly TRBD1 for D (5 bases). Per the germline V gene, CDR1 is SGHDT and CDR2 is YYEEEE. The CDR3 is 17 residues long. Trimming cost V 1 base and J 1 base, with 15 bases left between them. In nucleotides, the CDR3 is TGTGCCAGCAGCTTGCTTCGGCTACAGGCTTCCTACAATGAGCAGTTCTTC. As protein: CASSLLRLQASYNEQFF.

The chain uses TRBV7-2 and TRBJ2-7, with 11 bases fitting TRBD2. This CDR3 region has 15 residues. The V segment lost 0 bases and the J segment 6 bases; nucleotides outside the gene matches: 4. Germline V gives CDR1 SGHTA, CDR2 FQGNSA. The CDR3 is CASSLALAGGPEQYF. As DNA, the CDR3 is TGTGCCAGCAGCTTAGCTCTAGCGGGAGGCCCCGAGCAGTACTTC. Variable domain in full (rest from reference TRBV7-2 and TRBJ2-7): GAGVSQSPSNKVTEKGKDVELRCDPISGHTALYWYRQSLGQGLEFLIYFQGNSAPDKSGLPSDRFSAERTGGSVSTLTIQRTQQEDSAVYLCASSLALAGGPEQYFGPGTRLTVT.